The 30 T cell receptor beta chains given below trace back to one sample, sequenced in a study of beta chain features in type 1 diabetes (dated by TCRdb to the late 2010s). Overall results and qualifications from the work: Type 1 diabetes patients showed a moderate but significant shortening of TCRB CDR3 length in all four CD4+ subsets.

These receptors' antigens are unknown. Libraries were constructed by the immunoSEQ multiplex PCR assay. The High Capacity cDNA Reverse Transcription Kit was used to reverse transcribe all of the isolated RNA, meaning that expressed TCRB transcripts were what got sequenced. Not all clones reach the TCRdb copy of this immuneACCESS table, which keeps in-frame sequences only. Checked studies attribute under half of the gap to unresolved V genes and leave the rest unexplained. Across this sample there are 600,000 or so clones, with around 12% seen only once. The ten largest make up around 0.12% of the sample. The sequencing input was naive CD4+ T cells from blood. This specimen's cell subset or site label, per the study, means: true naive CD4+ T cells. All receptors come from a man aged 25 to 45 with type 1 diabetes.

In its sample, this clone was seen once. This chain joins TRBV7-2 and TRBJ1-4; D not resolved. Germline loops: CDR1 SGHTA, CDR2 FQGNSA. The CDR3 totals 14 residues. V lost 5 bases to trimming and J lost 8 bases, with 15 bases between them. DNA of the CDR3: TGTGCCAGCAGCCAAAGATCCGGGCGGGAAAAACTGTTTTTT. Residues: CASSQRSGREKLFF.

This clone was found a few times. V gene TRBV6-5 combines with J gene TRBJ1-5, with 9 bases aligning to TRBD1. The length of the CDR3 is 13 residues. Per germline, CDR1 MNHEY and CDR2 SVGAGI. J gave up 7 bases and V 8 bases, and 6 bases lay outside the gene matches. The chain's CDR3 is CASGDREGQPQHF. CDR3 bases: TGTGCCAGCGGGGACAGGGAAGGACAGCCCCAGCATTTT.

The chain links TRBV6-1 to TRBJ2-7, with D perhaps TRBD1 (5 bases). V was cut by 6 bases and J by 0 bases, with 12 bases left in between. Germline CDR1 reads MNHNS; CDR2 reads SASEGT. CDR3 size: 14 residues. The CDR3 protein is CASSRQTSSYEQYF. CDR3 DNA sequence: TGTGCCAGCAGCCGACAGACCAGCTCCTACGAGCAGTACTTC.

Here the CDR3 reads CASSLVLSLAGPTDTQYF. For the CDR3, the DNA is TGTGCCAGCAGCTTAGTGTTATCACTAGCGGGCCCCACAGATACGCAGTATTTT. V and J are TRBV7-2 and TRBJ2-3, with TRBD2 matching over 9 bases. V gave up 1 base and J gave up 2 bases; unmatched junction bases: 10. This CDR3 contains 18 residues. Germline assignment: CDR1 SGHTA and CDR2 FQGNSA.

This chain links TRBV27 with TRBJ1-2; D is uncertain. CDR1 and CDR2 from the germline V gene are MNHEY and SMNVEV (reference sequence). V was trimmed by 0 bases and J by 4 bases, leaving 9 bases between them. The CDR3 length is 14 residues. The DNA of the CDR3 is TGTGCCAGCAGTTTATCGGTCGGGATCTATGGCTACACCTTC. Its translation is CASSLSVGIYGYTF.

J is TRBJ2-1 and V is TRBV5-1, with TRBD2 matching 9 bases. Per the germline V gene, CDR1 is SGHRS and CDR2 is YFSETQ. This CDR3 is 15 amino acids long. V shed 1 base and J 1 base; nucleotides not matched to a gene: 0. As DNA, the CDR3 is TGCGCCAGCAGCTTGACTAGCGGGTCCTACAATGAGCAGTTCTTC. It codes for CASSLTSGSYNEQFF.

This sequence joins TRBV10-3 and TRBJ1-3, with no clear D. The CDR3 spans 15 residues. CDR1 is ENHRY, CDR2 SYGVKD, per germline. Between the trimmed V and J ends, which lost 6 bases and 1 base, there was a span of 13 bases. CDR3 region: CAISRGNPSGNTIYF. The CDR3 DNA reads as TGTGCCATCAGCCGTGGGAACCCATCTGGAAACACCATATATTTT.

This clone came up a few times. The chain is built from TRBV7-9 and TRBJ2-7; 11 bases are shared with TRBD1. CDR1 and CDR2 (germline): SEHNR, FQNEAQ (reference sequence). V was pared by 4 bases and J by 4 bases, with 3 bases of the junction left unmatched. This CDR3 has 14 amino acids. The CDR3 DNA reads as TGTGCCAGCAGCTGGGGGACAGGGGGATACGAGCAGTACTTC. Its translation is CASSWGTGGYEQYF. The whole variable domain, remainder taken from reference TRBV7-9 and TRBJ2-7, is DTGVSQNPRHKITKRGQNVTFRCDPISEHNRLYWYRQTLGQGPEFLTYFQNEAQLEKSRLLSDRFSAERPKGSFSTLEIQRTEQGDSAMYLCASSWGTGGYEQYFGPGTRLTVT.

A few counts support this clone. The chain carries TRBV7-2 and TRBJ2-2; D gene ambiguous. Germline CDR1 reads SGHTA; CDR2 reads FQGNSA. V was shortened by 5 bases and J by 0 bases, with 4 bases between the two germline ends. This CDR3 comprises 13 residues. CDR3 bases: TGTGCCAGCAGCGGCCCGAACACCGGGGAGCTGTTTTTT. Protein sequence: CASSGPNTGELFF.

CDR3 bases: TGCAGCGCCCGGGACAGGAACCACGGTGAGCAGTACTTC. It yields the protein CSARDRNHGEQYF. The chain uses TRBV29-1 and TRBJ2-7; 8 nucleotides align to TRBD1. With V trimmed by 7 bases and J by 7 bases, 12 bases remained unmatched. Germline V gives CDR1 SQVTM, CDR2 ANQGSEA. The CDR3 runs to 13 residues.

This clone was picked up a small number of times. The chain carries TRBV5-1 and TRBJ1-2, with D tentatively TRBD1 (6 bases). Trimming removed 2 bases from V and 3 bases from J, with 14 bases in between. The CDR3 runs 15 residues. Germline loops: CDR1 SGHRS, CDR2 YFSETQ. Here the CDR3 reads CASSFTEDSHYGYTF. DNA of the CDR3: TGCGCCAGCAGCTTTACAGAGGACAGCCACTATGGCTACACCTTC.

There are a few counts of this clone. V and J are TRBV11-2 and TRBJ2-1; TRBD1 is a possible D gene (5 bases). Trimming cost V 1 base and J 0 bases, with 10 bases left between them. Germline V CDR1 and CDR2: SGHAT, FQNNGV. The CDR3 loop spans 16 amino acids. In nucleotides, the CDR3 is TGTGCCAGCAGCTTAGTGTATGACAGCTCCTACAATGAGCAGTTCTTC. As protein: CASSLVYDSSYNEQFF.

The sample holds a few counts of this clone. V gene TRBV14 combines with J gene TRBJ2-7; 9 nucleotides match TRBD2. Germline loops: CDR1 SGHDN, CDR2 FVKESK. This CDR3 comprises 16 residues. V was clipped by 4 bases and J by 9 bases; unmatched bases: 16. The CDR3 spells CASSLLPGLAGWPQYF. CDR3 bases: TGTGCCAGCAGCCTCCTGCCCGGGCTAGCGGGGTGGCCGCAGTACTTC.

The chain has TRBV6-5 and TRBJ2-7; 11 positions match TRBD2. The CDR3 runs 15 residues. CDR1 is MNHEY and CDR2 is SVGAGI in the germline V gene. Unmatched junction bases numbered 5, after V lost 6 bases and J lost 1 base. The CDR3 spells CASRVTSGTSYEQYF. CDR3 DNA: TGTGCCAGCAGGGTGACTAGCGGGACATCCTACGAGCAGTACTTC.

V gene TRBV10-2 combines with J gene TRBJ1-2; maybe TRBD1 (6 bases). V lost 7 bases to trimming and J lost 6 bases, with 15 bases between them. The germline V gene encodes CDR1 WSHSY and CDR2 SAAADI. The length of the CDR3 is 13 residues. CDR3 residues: CASTGAALNGYTF. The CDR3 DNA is TGCGCCAGCACGGGGGCGGCCCTCAATGGCTACACCTTC.

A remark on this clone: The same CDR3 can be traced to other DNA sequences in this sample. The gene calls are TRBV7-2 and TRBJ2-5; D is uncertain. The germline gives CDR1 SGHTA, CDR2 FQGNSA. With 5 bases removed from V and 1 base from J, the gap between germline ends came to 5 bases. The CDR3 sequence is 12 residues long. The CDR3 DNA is TGTGCCAGCAGCCCGCTCCAAGAGACCCAGTACTTC. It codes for CASSPLQETQYF.

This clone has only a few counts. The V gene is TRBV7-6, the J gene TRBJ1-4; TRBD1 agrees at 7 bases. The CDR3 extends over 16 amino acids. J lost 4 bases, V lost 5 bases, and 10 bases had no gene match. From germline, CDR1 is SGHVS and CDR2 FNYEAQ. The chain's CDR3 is CASSRNGQDNNEKLFF. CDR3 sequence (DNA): TGTGCCAGCAGCCGCAATGGACAGGACAATAATGAAAAACTGTTTTTT. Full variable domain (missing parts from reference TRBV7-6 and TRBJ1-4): GAGVSQSPRYKVTKRGQDVALRCDPISGHVSLYWYRQALGQGPEFLTYFNYEAQQDKSGLPNDRFSAERPEGSISTLTIQRTEQRDSAMYRCASSRNGQDNNEKLFFGSGTQLSVL.

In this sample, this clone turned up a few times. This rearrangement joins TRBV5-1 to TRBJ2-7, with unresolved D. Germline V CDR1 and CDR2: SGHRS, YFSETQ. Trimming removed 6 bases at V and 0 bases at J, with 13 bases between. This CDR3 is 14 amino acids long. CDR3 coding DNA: TGCGCCAGCACCGAGACGGATAGCTCCTACGAGCAGTACTTC. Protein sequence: CASTETDSSYEQYF. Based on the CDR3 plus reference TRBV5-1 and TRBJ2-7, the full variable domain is KAGVTQTPRYLIKTRGQQVTLSCSPISGHRSVSWYQQTPGQGLQFLFEYFSETQRNKGNFPGRFSGRQFSNSRSEMNVSTLELGDSALYLCASTETDSSYEQYFGPGTRLTVT.

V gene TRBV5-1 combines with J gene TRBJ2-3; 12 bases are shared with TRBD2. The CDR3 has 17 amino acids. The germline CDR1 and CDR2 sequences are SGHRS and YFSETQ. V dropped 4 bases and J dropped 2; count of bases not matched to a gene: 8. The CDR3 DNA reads TGCGCCAGCAGCAAAAAGACTAGCGGGGGCCTCACAGATACGCAGTATTTT. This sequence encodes CASSKKTSGGLTDTQYF.

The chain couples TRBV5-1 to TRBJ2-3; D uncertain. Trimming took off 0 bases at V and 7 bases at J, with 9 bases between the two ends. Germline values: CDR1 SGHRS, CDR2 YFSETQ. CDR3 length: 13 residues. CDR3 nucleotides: TGCGCCAGCAGCTTGGTAACCGAAAATACGCAGTATTTT. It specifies CASSLVTENTQYF.

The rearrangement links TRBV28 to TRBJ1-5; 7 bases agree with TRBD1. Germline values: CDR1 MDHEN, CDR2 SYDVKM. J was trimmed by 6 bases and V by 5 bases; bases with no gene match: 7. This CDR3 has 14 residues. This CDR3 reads CASSTYRDSQPQHF. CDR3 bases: TGTGCCAGCAGTACCTACAGGGACAGTCAGCCCCAGCATTTT.

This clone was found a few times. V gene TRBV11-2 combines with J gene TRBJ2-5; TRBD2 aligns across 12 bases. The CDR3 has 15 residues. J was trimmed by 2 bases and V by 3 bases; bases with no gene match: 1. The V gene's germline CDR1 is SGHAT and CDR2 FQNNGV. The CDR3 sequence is CASSFGLAGQETQYF. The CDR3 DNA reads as TGTGCCAGCAGCTTCGGACTAGCGGGGCAAGAGACCCAGTACTTC.

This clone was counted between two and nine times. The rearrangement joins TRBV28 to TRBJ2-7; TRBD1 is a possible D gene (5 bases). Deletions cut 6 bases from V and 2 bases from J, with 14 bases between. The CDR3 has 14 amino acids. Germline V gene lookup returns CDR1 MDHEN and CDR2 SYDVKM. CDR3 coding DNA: TGTGCCAGCAGAACCCAGGGTTCTCCCTACGAGCAGTACTTC. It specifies CASRTQGSPYEQYF.

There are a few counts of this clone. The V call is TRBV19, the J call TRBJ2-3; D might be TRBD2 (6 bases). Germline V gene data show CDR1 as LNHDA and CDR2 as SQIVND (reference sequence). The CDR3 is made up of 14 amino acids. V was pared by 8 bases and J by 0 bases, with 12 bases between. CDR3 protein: CASGTGVSTDTQYF. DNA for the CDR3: TGTGCCAGTGGGACGGGGGTAAGCACAGATACGCAGTATTTT.

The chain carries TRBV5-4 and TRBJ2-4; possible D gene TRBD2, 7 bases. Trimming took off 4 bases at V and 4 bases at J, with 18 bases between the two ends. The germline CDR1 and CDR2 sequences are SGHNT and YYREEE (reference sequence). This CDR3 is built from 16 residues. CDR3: CASSPARGAAKNIQYF. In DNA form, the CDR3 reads TGTGCCAGCAGCCCCGCCCGGGGGGCGGCGAAAAACATTCAGTACTTC.

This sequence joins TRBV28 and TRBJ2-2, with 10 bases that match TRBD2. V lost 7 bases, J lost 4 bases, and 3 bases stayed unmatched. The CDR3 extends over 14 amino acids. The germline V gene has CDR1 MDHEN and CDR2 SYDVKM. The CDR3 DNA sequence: TGTGCCAGCAAACCTAGCGGGGGCACCGGGGAGCTGTTTTTT. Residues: CASKPSGGTGELFF.

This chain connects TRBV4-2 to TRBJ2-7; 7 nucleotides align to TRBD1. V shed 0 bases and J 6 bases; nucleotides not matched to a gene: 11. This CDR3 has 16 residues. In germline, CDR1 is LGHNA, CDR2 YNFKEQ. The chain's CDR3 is CASSQDITGDLSEQYF. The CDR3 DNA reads TGTGCCAGCAGCCAAGATATCACAGGGGACCTATCCGAGCAGTACTTC.

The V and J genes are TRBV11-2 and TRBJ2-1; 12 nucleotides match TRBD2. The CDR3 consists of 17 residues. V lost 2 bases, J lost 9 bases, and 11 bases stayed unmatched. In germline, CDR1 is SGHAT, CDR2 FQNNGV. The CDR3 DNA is TGTGCCAGCAGCTTACCCTCGACTAGCGGGGGAGCGGTTGAGCAGTTCTTC. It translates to CASSLPSTSGGAVEQFF.

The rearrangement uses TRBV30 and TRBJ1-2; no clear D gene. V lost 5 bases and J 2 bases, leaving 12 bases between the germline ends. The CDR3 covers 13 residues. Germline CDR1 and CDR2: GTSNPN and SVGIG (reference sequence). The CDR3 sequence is CAWENGANYGYTF. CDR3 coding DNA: TGTGCCTGGGAGAATGGAGCAAACTATGGCTACACCTTC.

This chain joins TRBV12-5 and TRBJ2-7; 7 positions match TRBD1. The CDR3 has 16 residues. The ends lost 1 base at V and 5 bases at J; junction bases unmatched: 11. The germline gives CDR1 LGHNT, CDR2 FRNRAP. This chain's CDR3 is CASGLGQGQLGDEQYF. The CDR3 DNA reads TGTGCTAGTGGTTTGGGTCAGGGACAGCTTGGCGACGAGCAGTACTTC.